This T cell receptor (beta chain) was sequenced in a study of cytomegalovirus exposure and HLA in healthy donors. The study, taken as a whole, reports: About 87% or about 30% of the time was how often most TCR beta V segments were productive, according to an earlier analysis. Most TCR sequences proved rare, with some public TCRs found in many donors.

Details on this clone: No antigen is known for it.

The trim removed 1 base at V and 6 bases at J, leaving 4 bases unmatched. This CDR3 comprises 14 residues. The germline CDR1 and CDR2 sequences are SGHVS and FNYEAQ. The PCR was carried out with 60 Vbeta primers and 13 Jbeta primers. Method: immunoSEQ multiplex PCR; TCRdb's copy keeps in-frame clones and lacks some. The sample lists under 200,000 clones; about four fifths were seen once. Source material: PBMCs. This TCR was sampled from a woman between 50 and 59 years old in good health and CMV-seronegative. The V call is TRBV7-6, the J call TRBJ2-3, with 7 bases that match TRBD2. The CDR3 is CASSLGEGRDTQYF. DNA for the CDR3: TGTGCCAGCAGCTTAGGGGAGGGCAGGGATACGCAGTATTTT.